One sample yielded the 16 T cell receptor beta chains listed below, sequenced in a study of T cells in Graves' hyperthyroidism and ophthalmopathy. RNA transcripts yielded amplified TCR beta CDR3 regions. HTBI primers were employed in a first-round RT-PCR of the TCR CDR3. TCRdb independently ran MiXCR on the multiplex PCR reads; one entry per CDR3 protein. The sample yields about 350,000 distinct CDR3 sequences, about a fifth seen once. Sequencing input: blood. The receptors were sampled from a woman in her late teens or twenties with Graves' hyperthyroidism.

In its sample, this clonotype was seen many times. The chain has TRBV12-3 or TRBV12-4 and TRBJ1-5; perhaps TRBD1 as D (6 bases). This CDR3 contains 12 residues. V was pared by 6 bases and J by 11 bases, with 14 bases between. This CDR3 is CASRQGPGSQHF. The CDR3 DNA follows: TGTGCCAGCAGACAGGGCCCCGGGTCCCAGCATTTT.

This clonotype was seen at least ten times. This chain connects TRBV6-5 to TRBJ2-3, with D hard to call. The CDR3 length is 14 residues. V was clipped by 0 bases and J by 0 bases, with 4 bases between them. Germline-derived CDR1 and CDR2 are MNHEY and SVGAGI. As DNA, the CDR3 is TGTGCCAGCAGTTACTCGGGCAGCACAGATACGCAGTATTTT. The encoded protein is CASSYSGSTDTQYF.

This clonotype was recorded many times. The chain joins TRBV6-1 to TRBJ1-1; D remains ambiguous. This CDR3 region has 13 residues. Per the germline V gene, CDR1 is MNHNS and CDR2 is SASEGT. V dropped 4 bases and J dropped 1 base, with 7 bases sitting between them. In DNA form, the CDR3 reads TGTGCCAGCAGTGGGCGGGGGAACACTGAAGCTTTCTTT. Residues: CASSGRGNTEAFF.

This clonotype was recorded at least ten times. V and J are TRBV6-5 and TRBJ1-1; 8 bases map to TRBD1. Germline lookup yields CDR1 MNHEY and CDR2 SVGAGI. The J segment lost 8 bases and the V segment lost 2 bases, leaving 7 bases of the junction unmatched. The CDR3 covers 14 residues. The CDR3 sequence is CASSYTRDRGEAFF. As DNA, the CDR3 is TGTGCCAGCAGTTACACACGCGACAGGGGCGAAGCTTTCTTT.

This clonotype came up many times. The V and J genes are TRBV20-1 and TRBJ2-7, with TRBD2 matching 7 bases. This CDR3 is built from 17 residues. Germline CDR1 DFQATT, CDR2 SNEGSKA (reference sequence). The V segment lost 2 bases and the J segment 0 bases; nucleotides outside the gene matches: 13. The CDR3 DNA reads TGCAGTGCTAGAATACCGGGACTACCCCGGAGCTCCTACGAGCAGTACTTC. Its protein product is CSARIPGLPRSSYEQYF.

This clonotype has a count of ten or more. The chain employs TRBV24-1 and TRBJ1-2; 8 nucleotides line up with TRBD1. The CDR3 covers 17 residues. J was trimmed by 5 bases and V by 3 bases; bases with no gene match: 13. Germline values: CDR1 KGHDR, CDR2 SFDVKD. In DNA, the CDR3 is TGTGCCACCAGTGATCGGTCGGGGGCAGGGGGCTTATATGGCTACACCTTC. Translation gives CATSDRSGAGGLYGYTF.

The CDR3 spells CASSFMSRDRRSYEQYF. The CDR3 coding sequence is TGTGCCAGCAGTTTTATGTCCCGGGACAGGAGGTCCTACGAGCAGTACTTC. The V call is TRBV12-3 or TRBV12-4, the J call TRBJ2-7; TRBD1 matches at 8 bases. This CDR3 is built from 17 residues. Trimming at V came to 3 bases and at J to 1 base, leaving 11 bases not matched to a gene.

Ten or more counts support this clonotype. This rearrangement joins TRBV6-5 to TRBJ2-7; D is perhaps TRBD1 (6 bases). Trimming cost V 4 bases and J 6 bases, with 16 bases left between them. This CDR3 comprises 14 residues. Germline assignment: CDR1 MNHEY and CDR2 SVGAGI. CDR3 amino acids: CASSSLRQVTEQYF. The CDR3 DNA reads TGTGCCAGCAGTTCGCTCAGACAGGTCACCGAGCAGTACTTC.

This clonotype showed up many times. Mismatch with germline at one junction end may stem from a read error. The V call is TRBV7-2, the J call TRBJ1-1; D not certain. Germline V gene sequence: CDR1 SGHTA, CDR2 FQGNSA. This CDR3 region has 14 residues. The CDR3 region has the DNA TGTGCCAGCACCTTAACAGAAAAGAACACTGAAGCTTTCTTT. Amino acids: CASTLTEKNTEAFF.

This clonotype was counted at least ten times. The J gene is TRBJ2-7, the V gene TRBV20-1; D remains unclear. This CDR3 has 11 residues. V gave up 3 bases and J gave up 9 bases, with 12 bases separating them. Per germline, CDR1 DFQATT and CDR2 SNEGSKA (reference sequence). CDR3 nucleotides: TGCAGTGCTAGCGGCAGCTTTGGGCAGTACTTC. It is translated as CSASGSFGQYF.

This clonotype showed up just a few times. V and J are TRBV7-2 and TRBJ2-1; D gene ambiguous. With 1 base removed from V and 7 bases from J, the gap between germline ends came to 5 bases. This CDR3 spans 12 amino acids. Germline loops: CDR1 SGHTA, CDR2 FQGNSA. The CDR3, as DNA: TGTGCCAGCAGCTTAGTGGGGAATGAGCAGTTCTTC. It specifies CASSLVGNEQFF. The entire variable domain, with the rest obtained from reference TRBV7-2 and TRBJ2-1, is as follows: GAGVSQSPSNKVTEKGKDVELRCDPISGHTALYWYRQSLGQGLEFLIYFQGNSAPDKSGLPSDRFSAERTGGSVSTLTIQRTQQEDSAVYLCASSLVGNEQFFGPGTRLTVL.

This chain uses TRBV4-1 with TRBJ1-1; D is unresolved. V lost 2 bases, J lost 6 bases, and 10 bases lay in between. The CDR3 runs 13 residues. CDR1 is MGHRA, CDR2 YSYEKL, per germline. The CDR3 coding sequence is TGCGCCAGCAGCCAATCTTCCGGAGCTGAAGCTTTCTTT. Amino acids: CASSQSSGAEAFF.

The V call is TRBV9, the J call TRBJ2-7; 7 bases fit TRBD1. The germline V gene has CDR1 SGDLS and CDR2 YYNGEE. J was trimmed by 4 bases and V by 0 bases; bases with no gene match: 4. CDR3 length: 14 residues. The CDR3 sequence is CASSVDAGGYEQYF. The CDR3, as DNA: TGTGCCAGCAGCGTAGACGCAGGGGGATACGAGCAGTACTTC.

There are many counts of this clonotype. The chain links TRBV18 to TRBJ2-5; no definite D call. From germline, CDR1 is KGHSH and CDR2 LQKENI. V was clipped by 2 bases and J by 2 bases, with 9 bases between them. This CDR3 has 14 amino acids. DNA for the CDR3: TGTGCCAGCTCACCATTATTCGGACAAGAGACCCAGTACTTC. It specifies CASSPLFGQETQYF.

This clonotype was counted ten times or more. The V gene is TRBV15, the J gene TRBJ1-3, with D perhaps matching TRBD1 (6 bases). V lost 5 bases and J 8 bases, leaving 13 bases between the germline ends. The CDR3 length is 13 residues. Looked up from germline, CDR1 is LNHNV and CDR2 is YYDKDF (reference sequence). Written as DNA, the CDR3 is TGTGCCACCAGCCTCCAGGGGAGCTACACCATATATTTT. This gives the protein CATSLQGSYTIYF.

This clonotype was observed at least ten times. This chain links TRBV11-2 with TRBJ1-2; D is unresolved. V was pared by 1 base and J by 8 bases, with 14 bases between. Germline CDR1 and CDR2: SGHAT and FQNNGV. The CDR3 spans 14 residues. The CDR3 region has the DNA TGTGCCAGCAGCTTAGTCTCCGGACCCAGAGGCTACACCTTC. Translation: CASSLVSGPRGYTF.